Below, 21 T cell receptor beta chains from the same sample are listed, as sequenced in a study of T cells after somatic rescue of genetic block. Sequencing used immunoSEQ multiplex PCR; TCRdb keeps in-frame clones, though not all of them. The table has tens of thousands of clones, approximately 90% seen once; the top ten hold around 3%. The specimen was peripheral blood mononuclear cells (PBMCs). These receptors were obtained from a middle-aged man.

The V gene is TRBV18, the J gene TRBJ1-1, with TRBD1 matching 7 bases. In germline, CDR1 is KGHSH, CDR2 LQKENI. The CDR3 length is 14 residues. J gave up 4 bases and V 5 bases, and 7 bases lay outside the gene matches. CDR3 in DNA: TGTGCCAGCTCAGCTCGACAGGGCCCCACTGAAGCTTTCTTT. Translation gives CASSARQGPTEAFF.

The chain employs TRBV21-1 and TRBJ2-1. TRBV21-1 is described as a pseudogene. This CDR3 spans 11 amino acids. In DNA form, the CDR3 reads TGTGCCAGCACCTGCCCTTGGGGACAGTTCTTC. It codes for CASTCPWGQFF.

This chain connects TRBV5-1 to TRBJ2-7; D is unresolved. CDR1 and CDR2 from the germline V gene are SGHRS and YFSETQ. V was pared by 4 bases and J by 7 bases, with 12 bases between. CDR3 length equals 12 residues. Here the CDR3 reads CASSLLGPEQYF. In DNA form, the CDR3 reads TGCGCCAGCAGCCTTCTCGGGCCTGAGCAGTACTTC. The variable domain in full, completed from reference TRBV5-1 and TRBJ2-7, reads KAGVTQTPRYLIKTRGQQVTLSCSPISGHRSVSWYQQTPGQGLQFLFEYFSETQRNKGNFPGRFSGRQFSNSRSEMNVSTLELGDSALYLCASSLLGPEQYFGPGTRLTVT.

The gene calls are TRBV2 and TRBJ1-2, with 7 bases identical to TRBD1. Losses at the gene ends were 3 bases for V and 7 bases for J; bases not matched to a gene: 11. This CDR3 comprises 15 residues. In germline, CDR1 is SNHLY, CDR2 FYNNEI. CDR3 region: CASSEGQTGKGGYTF. The CDR3 DNA follows: TGTGCCAGCAGTGAGGGCCAGACAGGGAAAGGTGGCTACACCTTC.

The V call is TRBV4-2, the J call TRBJ1-5; the match to TRBD1 covers 11 bases. The CDR3 contains 15 residues. The V and J ends lost 2 bases and 6 bases, in that order; junction bases with no gene match: 3. Germline CDR1 and CDR2: LGHNA and YNFKEQ. CDR3 region: CASSQWTGGGQPQHF. The CDR3 nucleotides read TGTGCCAGCAGCCAATGGACAGGGGGCGGTCAGCCCCAGCATTTT.

CDR3 DNA: TGTGCCAGCAGCTTAGGGGCAGGGGGTAGCTTTAACTATGGCTACACCTTC. It codes for CASSLGAGGSFNYGYTF. This chain joins TRBV11-2 and TRBJ1-2, with TRBD1 identical over 7 bases. The CDR3 loop spans 17 amino acids. Germline CDR1 SGHAT, CDR2 FQNNGV. V shed 1 base and J 1 base; nucleotides not matched to a gene: 9.

The CDR3: CASSFLYEQYF. CDR3 sequence (DNA): TGTGCCAGCAGCTTTCTTTACGAGCAGTACTTC. The V call is TRBV5-5, the J call TRBJ2-7; D not certain. The CDR3 runs to 11 residues. Looked up from germline, CDR1 is SGHKS and CDR2 is YYEKEE (reference sequence). With 2 bases removed from V and 4 bases from J, the gap between germline ends came to 4 bases.

The chain is built from TRBV28 and TRBJ2-7, with 13 bases fitting TRBD2. CDR1 is MDHEN and CDR2 is SYDVKM in the germline V gene. V shed 4 bases and J 0 bases; nucleotides not matched to a gene: 6. The CDR3 is 17 amino acids. The CDR3: CASSSLTSGRNSYEQYF. CDR3 DNA: TGTGCCAGCAGTTCCCTGACTAGCGGGAGGAACTCCTACGAGCAGTACTTC.

The chain employs TRBV11-2 and TRBJ2-5; TRBD2 agrees at 8 bases. V was pared by 5 bases and J by 1 base, with 9 bases of the junction left unmatched. This CDR3 region has 16 residues. CDR1 is SGHAT, CDR2 FQNNGV, per germline. The CDR3 sequence is CASSPLAGRSQETQYF. The DNA for the CDR3 is TGTGCCAGCAGCCCCCTAGCGGGCCGCAGCCAAGAGACCCAGTACTTC.

This rearrangement joins TRBV9 to TRBJ2-3; D remains unclear. Germline values: CDR1 SGDLS, CDR2 YYNGEE. The CDR3 length is 13 residues. V was trimmed by 0 bases and J by 2 bases, leaving 4 bases between them. CDR3 loop: CASSVVLTDTQYF. Written as DNA, the CDR3 is TGTGCCAGCAGCGTAGTCCTCACAGATACGCAGTATTTT.

This clone showed up just once. Other DNA sequences in the sample encode the same CDR3. The chain couples TRBV9 to TRBJ2-7, with 7 nucleotides matching TRBD1. Germline CDR1 is SGDLS and CDR2 is YYNGEE. With 0 bases clipped from V and 2 bases from J, the junction kept 2 bases outside the gene matches. The CDR3 covers 14 residues. Written as DNA, the CDR3 is TGTGCCAGCAGCGTAGGTGGGACAGCCTACGAGCAGTACTTC. This codes for CASSVGGTAYEQYF.

This chain links TRBV6-1 with TRBJ2-7; D possibly corresponds to TRBD1 (6 bases). Germline lookup yields CDR1 MNHNS and CDR2 SASEGT. The ends were cut back, 4 bases at V and 1 base at J, with 8 bases in the middle. This CDR3 is built from 13 residues. CDR3 coding DNA: TGTGCCAGCAGTGTTGGACAGTCCTACGAGCAGTACTTC. It specifies CASSVGQSYEQYF.

The chain combines TRBV15 with TRBJ1-3; perhaps TRBD1 as D (6 bases). The germline V gene encodes CDR1 LNHNV and CDR2 YYDKDF (reference sequence). V lost 0 bases and J 4 bases, leaving 10 bases between the germline ends. The CDR3 spans 15 residues. Here the CDR3 DNA reads TGTGCCACCAGCAGAGATAGGGGGACCGGAAACACCATATATTTT. It specifies CATSRDRGTGNTIYF.

This clone has just one count. The rearrangement joins TRBV9 to TRBJ1-1, with D unresolved. V was cut by 4 bases and J by 1 base, with 17 bases left in between. The CDR3 runs to 16 residues. From germline, CDR1 is SGDLS and CDR2 YYNGEE. CDR3 in amino acids: CASSQERRTANTEAFF. The CDR3 DNA reads TGTGCCAGCAGCCAAGAGAGGCGAACTGCGAACACTGAAGCTTTCTTT.

The V call is TRBV6-5, the J call TRBJ2-5, with a tentative D call TRBD1 (5 bases). The CDR3 totals 14 residues. The ends were cut back, 5 bases at V and 5 bases at J, with 15 bases in the middle. CDR1 is MNHEY and CDR2 is SVGAGI in the germline V gene. CDR3 residues: CASSRLPQGETQYF. Written as DNA, the CDR3 is TGTGCCAGCAGTAGGCTACCTCAGGGCGAGACCCAGTACTTC.

The chain uses TRBV4-2 and TRBJ2-7; D possibly corresponds to TRBD1 (6 bases). The length of the CDR3 is 14 residues. CDR1 is LGHNA and CDR2 is YNFKEQ in the germline V gene. V was cut by 0 bases and J by 0 bases, with 6 bases left in between. CDR3 region: CASSQDRGSYEQYF. CDR3 nucleotides: TGTGCCAGCAGCCAAGACAGGGGCTCCTACGAGCAGTACTTC.

The rearrangement uses TRBV5-1 and TRBJ2-1, with TRBD2 identical over 14 bases. The CDR3 extends over 14 amino acids. Germline trimming cut 7 bases from V and 5 bases from J; bases unmatched to any gene: 2. Germline CDR1 and CDR2: SGHRS and YFSETQ. The CDR3 reads CASGLAGGNNEQFF. CDR3 DNA sequence: TGCGCCAGCGGACTAGCGGGGGGCAACAATGAGCAGTTCTTC.

This clone showed up just a few times. This chain joins TRBV4-2 and TRBJ1-4, with 12 bases lining up with TRBD1. The ends lost 0 bases at V and 8 bases at J; junction bases unmatched: 4. This CDR3 comprises 16 residues. From germline, CDR1 is LGHNA and CDR2 YNFKEQ. The CDR3 DNA reads as TGTGCCAGCAGCCAAGATAGGGGACAGGGGGCAGAAAAACTGTTTTTT. Protein sequence: CASSQDRGQGAEKLFF.

This rearrangement joins TRBV28 to TRBJ2-3; a weak D match, TRBD1 (6 bases). CDR1 MDHEN and CDR2 SYDVKM come from the germline V gene. The CDR3 length is 12 residues. V lost 10 bases and J lost 6, with 14 bases in between. CDR3 protein: CATKRGTDTQYF. The CDR3 DNA is TGTGCCACCAAAAGGGGGACGGATACGCAGTATTTT.

The chain joins TRBV5-1 to TRBJ2-7, with D unclear. Germline assignment: CDR1 SGHRS and CDR2 YFSETQ. V was pared by 4 bases and J by 1 base, with 6 bases between. The CDR3 consists of 12 residues. The CDR3 loop is CASSPESYEQYF. The CDR3 DNA reads as TGCGCCAGCAGCCCTGAGTCCTACGAGCAGTACTTC.

The gene calls are TRBV19 and TRBJ1-1; the match to TRBD1 covers 10 bases. The germline V gene has CDR1 LNHDA and CDR2 SQIVND (reference sequence). The CDR3 contains 15 residues. With V trimmed by 6 bases and J by 0 bases, 4 bases remained unmatched. CDR3 nucleotide sequence: TGTGCCAGTAGCCTAGGGACAGGGGTGAACACTGAAGCTTTCTTT. Residues: CASSLGTGVNTEAFF.